Sequencing of this T cell receptor beta chain was carried out in a study of blood T cell repertoires in COVID-19. Study in general: COVID-19 samples from acute and convalescent phases originated in the United States, Italy and Spain. The cDNA or gDNA used as material had been derived from T cells, B-cell-depleted T cells, or PBMCs.

In the original processing: Quantification of nucleated cells was approximated via reference gene primer amplification. Clones were read by immunoSEQ multiplex PCR, and TCRdb kept only the in-frame ones, dropping some. V, J and clone size are those of that table, while D and trimming were read from the DNA. The data contain about 330,000 clones, roughly 90% of them seen just once; the ten biggest clones take up under 7.5%. V lost 8 bases, J lost 5 bases, and 2 bases stayed unmatched. The CDR3 is 11 residues long. Germline CDR1 and CDR2: SGHTA and FQGNSA. The chain links TRBV7-2 to TRBJ2-5, with 7 nucleotides matching TRBD2. The sequenced sample was peripheral blood. The source of this sequence is a man between 18 and 35 years old who had recovered from COVID-19. CDR3 residues: CASGRGETQYF. Written as DNA, the CDR3 is TGTGCCAGCGGGCGGGGGGAGACCCAGTACTTC.